This entry lists 20 T cell receptor beta chains sequenced from one sample in a study of cytomegalovirus exposure and HLA in healthy donors. The PCR made use of 60 Vbeta and 13 Jbeta primers. Measured with immunoSEQ multiplex PCR; TCRdb has only the in-frame clones, and not every one. The sample lists approximately 190,000 clones, about four fifths occurring once. The sequenced sample consisted of PBMCs. Every receptor here comes from a man aged 35 to 55 in good health and CMV-seropositive.

In regard to this clone: Sequence at one end of the junction differs from germline and may be a read error. V usage is TRBV7-9 and J usage is TRBJ2-4, with 10 bases aligning to TRBD2. This CDR3 has 15 residues. Per the germline V gene, CDR1 is SEHNR and CDR2 is FQNEAQ (reference sequence). CDR3 in amino acids: CASSQTSGRKNSQYF. CDR3 bases: TGTGCCAGCAGCCAGACTAGCGGGCGCAAAAACAGTCAGTACTTC.

The rearrangement joins TRBV9 to TRBJ1-3, with a weak D call TRBD1 (5 bases). CDR3 length equals 14 residues. Germline V lookup: CDR1 SGDLS, CDR2 YYNGEE. Trimming took off 0 bases at V and 8 bases at J, with 12 bases between the two ends. The chain's CDR3 is CASSVGPGRDTIYF. The DNA of the CDR3 is TGTGCCAGCAGCGTAGGTCCAGGGAGGGACACCATATATTTT.

This clone appeared a single time. This chain links TRBV9 with TRBJ2-3, with 7 nucleotides matching TRBD2. V lost 1 base, J lost 3 bases, and 5 bases stayed unmatched. The germline V gene has CDR1 SGDLS and CDR2 YYNGEE. The CDR3 is 15 residues long. CDR3 DNA: TGTGCCAGCAGCGTACGGACGGGAGGAACAGATACGCAGTATTTT. This encodes CASSVRTGGTDTQYF. The full variable domain, in which reference TRBV9 and TRBJ2-3 provide the parts outside the CDR3, is DSGVTQTPKHLITATGQRVTLRCSPRSGDLSVYWYQQSLDQGLQFLIQYYNGEERAKGNILERFSAQQFPDLHSELNLSSLELGDSALYFCASSVRTGGTDTQYFGPGTRLTVL.

The rearrangement joins TRBV6-5 to TRBJ2-4, with D perhaps matching TRBD1 (7 bases). Looked up from germline, CDR1 is MNHEY and CDR2 is SVGAGI. V shed 5 bases and J shed 3 bases, with 11 bases lying between them. This CDR3 has 14 amino acids. As DNA, the CDR3 is TGTGCCAGCAGTCCCCAGGGGGGCAAAAACATTCAGTACTTC. Encoded protein: CASSPQGGKNIQYF.

V usage is TRBV14 and J usage is TRBJ2-7; 7 bases fit TRBD1. V trimming: 3 bases; J trimming: 2 bases; junction bases outside the gene matches: 4. CDR1 is SGHDN and CDR2 is FVKESK in the germline V gene. CDR3 length: 14 residues. CDR3 region: CASSQLDRTYEQYF. The DNA of the CDR3 is TGTGCCAGCAGCCAGTTGGACAGGACCTACGAGCAGTACTTC. Full variable domain (remainder filled in from reference TRBV14 and TRBJ2-7): EAGVTQFPSHSVIEKGQTVTLRCDPISGHDNLYWYRRVMGKEIKFLLHFVKESKQDESGMPNNRFLAERTGGTYSTLKVQPAELEDSGVYFCASSQLDRTYEQYFGPGTRLTVT.

This clone was recorded only once. The V gene is TRBV19, the J gene TRBJ1-1, with unresolved D. V lost 3 bases, J lost 5 bases, and 10 bases lay in between. CDR1 is LNHDA and CDR2 is SQIVND in the germline V gene (reference sequence). The CDR3 contains 13 residues. This CDR3 is CASSIEWRTEAFF. CDR3 bases: TGTGCCAGTAGTATCGAGTGGAGGACTGAAGCTTTCTTT.

This chain joins TRBV2 and TRBJ2-7, with D perhaps TRBD1 (5 bases). There are 13 residues in the CDR3. CDR1 and CDR2 (germline): SNHLY, FYNNEI. The V end was cut by 7 bases, the J end by 0 bases, with 10 bases between. The CDR3 nucleotides are TGTGCCAGCATTACCGACAGCTCCTACGAGCAGTACTTC. Protein product: CASITDSSYEQYF.

The table lists this clone with a few counts. The chain combines TRBV4-1 with TRBJ1-1; 8 nucleotides align to TRBD1. J was trimmed by 3 bases and V by 4 bases; bases with no gene match: 4. Per the germline V gene, CDR1 is MGHRA and CDR2 is YSYEKL. The CDR3 runs 14 residues. In nucleotides, the CDR3 is TGCGCCAGCAGCCCTAGGACAGGGTACACTGAAGCTTTCTTT. Its translation: CASSPRTGYTEAFF.

V gene TRBV5-6 combines with J gene TRBJ1-2; 7 nucleotides align to TRBD1. CDR1 is SGHDT, CDR2 YYEEEE, per germline. This CDR3 is 14 amino acids long. J lost 4 bases, V lost 4 bases, and 7 bases had no gene match. For the CDR3, the DNA is TGTGCCAGCAGCCCTAACAGGGGTCTCTATGGCTACACCTTC. Encoded protein: CASSPNRGLYGYTF.

The rearrangement uses TRBV7-3 and TRBJ1-1; tentative D call: TRBD1 (6 bases). Germline CDR1 SGHTA, CDR2 FQGTGA. CDR3 length: 15 residues. V lost 5 bases and J lost 7, with 20 bases in between. The DNA for the CDR3 is TGTGCCAGCAGCCAACTACAGCAGAACAGGGTTGAAGCTTTCTTT. Its translation: CASSQLQQNRVEAFF.

The genes are TRBV15 and TRBJ2-5; 11 bases fit TRBD1. The end of the DNA is better explained by TRBJ2-7, so the J call may be wrong. The CDR3 extends over 17 amino acids. Per the germline V gene, CDR1 is LNHNV and CDR2 is YYDKDF (reference sequence). The CDR3 here is CATSLVGGDRGVDEQYF. CDR3 DNA sequence: TGTGCCACCAGCTTAGTAGGTGGGGACAGGGGGGTCGACGAGCAGTACTTC.

The genes are TRBV18 and TRBJ2-7, with 13 bases identical to TRBD2. J lost 3 bases, V lost 1 base, and 9 bases had no gene match. Germline CDR1 KGHSH, CDR2 LQKENI. CDR3 length: 18 amino acids. The CDR3 spells CASSPQDRGTSGVYEQYF. The CDR3 DNA reads as TGTGCCAGCTCACCACAGGACAGGGGGACTAGCGGGGTCTACGAGCAGTACTTC.

The chain employs TRBV19 and TRBJ1-5; TRBD1 might be the D (5 bases). The CDR3 has 15 amino acids. Deletions cut 3 bases from V and 3 bases from J, with 12 bases between. Germline V gives CDR1 LNHDA, CDR2 SQIVND (reference sequence). CDR3 residues: CASSIWGRDNQPQHF. CDR3 in DNA: TGTGCCAGTAGTATTTGGGGCAGGGACAATCAGCCCCAGCATTTT.

This chain uses TRBV4-3 with TRBJ1-4; the D is unclear. Germline lookup yields CDR1 LGHNA and CDR2 YSLEER. This CDR3 is built from 16 residues. V was shortened by 1 base and J by 0 bases, with 9 bases between the two germline ends. CDR3 protein: CASSQGRGTTNEKLFF. In DNA form, the CDR3 reads TGCGCCAGCAGCCAAGGTCGAGGGACAACTAATGAAAAACTGTTTTTT.

The V gene is TRBV29-1, the J gene TRBJ2-7; 8 positions match TRBD2. Germline lookup yields CDR1 SQVTM and CDR2 ANQGSEA. J lost 7 bases, V lost 4 bases, and 9 bases had no gene match. The CDR3 length is 13 residues. CDR3 nucleotides: TGCAGCGTTGGGGTCGGGAGGGCCGAGGAGCAGTACTTC. Its translation is CSVGVGRAEEQYF.

This sequence joins TRBV5-4 and TRBJ2-2, with 7 bases aligning to TRBD2. This CDR3 is built from 14 residues. Germline CDR1 reads SGHNT; CDR2 reads YYREEE (reference sequence). The V gene end was trimmed by 3 bases and the J gene end by 5 bases; junction bases not matched to a gene: 4. CDR3 amino acids: CASSSSGATGELFF. As DNA, the CDR3 is TGTGCCAGCAGCTCCAGCGGGGCGACCGGGGAGCTGTTTTTT. The full variable domain, with the rest looked up from reference TRBV5-4 and TRBJ2-2, is ETGVTQSPTHLIKTRGQQVTLRCSSQSGHNTVSWYQQALGQGPQFIFQYYREEENGRGNFPPRFSGLQFPNYSSELNVNALELDDSALYLCASSSSGATGELFFGEGSRLTVL.

The V call is TRBV2, the J call TRBJ2-2; TRBD1 agrees at 10 bases. CDR1 is SNHLY and CDR2 is FYNNEI in the germline V gene. V shed 6 bases and J 6 bases; nucleotides not matched to a gene: 7. This CDR3 comprises 15 residues. In DNA, the CDR3 is TGTGCCAGCAGGAAGACAGGGGGCCCCCCCGGGGAGCTGTTTTTT. Its protein is CASRKTGGPPGELFF.

This sequence joins TRBV5-1 and TRBJ2-1; 12 bases match TRBD2. There are 16 residues in the CDR3. The V gene end was trimmed by 2 bases and the J gene end by 1 base; junction bases not matched to a gene: 1. Per germline, CDR1 SGHRS and CDR2 YFSETQ. The DNA of the CDR3 is TGCGCCAGCAGCTTTCTAGCGGGAGGGTCCTACAATGAGCAGTTCTTC. This encodes CASSFLAGGSYNEQFF.

The chain links TRBV5-1 to TRBJ1-2, with 11 bases fitting TRBD1. The germline V gene has CDR1 SGHRS and CDR2 YFSETQ. The CDR3 length is 19 residues. V shed 5 bases, J shed 0 bases, and the junction held 15 bases outside the gene matches. The chain's CDR3 is CASSRRTGGPAATNYGYTF. CDR3 DNA sequence: TGCGCCAGCAGTCGTCGGACAGGGGGCCCCGCCGCTACTAACTATGGCTACACCTTC. The full variable domain, in which reference TRBV5-1 and TRBJ1-2 provide the parts outside the CDR3, is KAGVTQTPRYLIKTRGQQVTLSCSPISGHRSVSWYQQTPGQGLQFLFEYFSETQRNKGNFPGRFSGRQFSNSRSEMNVSTLELGDSALYLCASSRRTGGPAATNYGYTFGSGTRLTVV.

This clone has only a few counts. CDR3 residues: CASSTYGQGAGGYTF. The DNA for the CDR3 is TGTGCCAGCAGTACCTACGGACAGGGGGCGGGGGGCTACACCTTC. The genes are TRBV25-1 and TRBJ1-2; 11 positions match TRBD1. The CDR3 consists of 15 residues. CDR1 MGHDK and CDR2 SYGVNS come from the germline V gene. The junction had 10 bases not matched to a gene; V was cut back by 5 bases and J by 8 bases.